Reported below is one T cell receptor beta chain. The source of the sample is a study of T cell responses to AZD1222 COVID-19 vaccine. Data came from immunoSEQ multiplex PCR; TCRdb stores just in-frame clones and leaves some out. Of about 260,000 clones listed, 85% to 95% are singletons. Germline V gene lookup returns CDR1 SNHLY and CDR2 FYNNEI. This CDR3 has 14 amino acids. Between the trimmed V and J ends, which lost 7 bases and 4 bases, there was a span of 14 bases. The rearrangement uses TRBV2 and TRBJ1-5; D call uncertain. This specimen consisted of peripheral blood, obtained on day 0 of AZD1222 vaccination. This clonotype was obtained from an adult in good health. The CDR3 coding sequence is TGTGCCAGCACTTGGGCGGAGCGGAATCAGCCCCAGCATTTT. Protein sequence: CASTWAERNQPQHF.